This section outlines one TCR beta chain sequence together with its context. Trimming left V 2 bases short and J 4 bases short, with 11 bases between. Germline V gene sequence: CDR1 PRHDT, CDR2 FYEKMQ (reference sequence). The CDR3 spans 14 residues. Sequenced by immunoSEQ multiplex PCR; TCRdb stores in-frame clones only, minus some. The sample carries more than 65,000 clones, around 94% recorded once. This sample stems from a study of technical replicates of blood from a handful of donors. The chain is built from TRBV13 and TRBJ1-2, with D possibly TRBD1 on 6 matching bases. The sequencing sample was made of T cells isolated from PBMCs. The receptor was isolated from a human donor in good health. DNA for the CDR3: TGTGCCAGCAGCTTATACGCAGGGGTCTATGGCTACACCTTC. It encodes CASSLYAGVYGYTF.